This T cell receptor beta chain derives from a study of blood T cell repertoires in COVID-19. Across the study: Sites across the United States, Italy and Spain contributed samples from acute and convalescent COVID-19.

This table comes from immunoSEQ multiplex PCR, and its TCRdb copy is limited to in-frame clones, with some not included. Of fewer than 200,000 clones in the sample, 70% to 85% are singletons; the top ten hold roughly 1.1%. Germline CDR1 KGHSH, CDR2 LQKENI. V dropped 3 bases and J dropped 2 bases, with 10 bases sitting between them. The CDR3 runs to 14 residues. The chain joins TRBV18 to TRBJ1-1; possibly TRBD1 for D (6 bases). The sequenced material came from peripheral blood. The TCR was taken from a man aged 55 to 70 who had recovered from COVID-19. CDR3 DNA: TGTGCCAGCTCACCCGAACAGGGAAACACTGAAGCTTTCTTT. Its protein product is CASSPEQGNTEAFF. The full variable domain, rest sourced from reference TRBV18 and TRBJ1-1, is NAGVMQNPRHLVRRRGQEARLRCSPMKGHSHVYWYRQLPEEGLKFMVYLQKENIIDESGMPKERFSAEFPKEGPSILRIQQVVRGDSAAYFCASSPEQGNTEAFFGQGTRLTVV.